These 27 T cell receptor beta chains originate from one sample sequenced in a study of CD8+CD57+ T cells in acquired aplastic anemia. Patients selected for sequencing had displayed CD8+CD57+ cell expansion by flow cytometry. The template for TCR beta VDJ and CDR3 sequence profiling was genomic DNA. TCRdb processed the reads anew with MiXCR; each CDR3 protein has one entry. The sample has 250,000 to 300,000 distinct CDR3 sequences, about 50% seen once. The sequencing sample was made of sorted CD4+, CD8+, or CD8+CD57+ T cells (not recorded which) from PBMCs. These receptors came from a human donor with aplastic anemia.

This clonotype was observed a handful of times. The genes are TRBV7-9 and TRBJ1-2; no definite D call. Trimming shortened V by 1 base and J by 2 bases, and 8 bases separated the two germline ends. Germline V gives CDR1 SEHNR, CDR2 FQNEAQ (reference sequence). This CDR3 spans 14 amino acids. The CDR3 loop is CASSLGPGNYGYTF. Written as DNA, the CDR3 is TGTGCCAGCAGCTTAGGACCAGGCAACTATGGCTACACCTTC.

V gene TRBV20-1 combines with J gene TRBJ2-7; D unclear. V shed 0 bases and J shed 2 bases, with 11 bases lying between them. From germline, CDR1 is DFQATT and CDR2 SNEGSKA (reference sequence). The CDR3 contains 14 residues. In nucleotides, the CDR3 is TGCAGTGCTAGAGACGGTGGGATGGCCTACGAGCAGTACTTC. Its translation: CSARDGGMAYEQYF.

Turning to this clonotype: A read error is likely, as this CDR3 ends without the conserved phenylalanine or tryptophan. V and J are TRBV7-7 and TRBJ2-3, with D perhaps matching TRBD2 (5 bases). Germline-derived CDR1 and CDR2 are SSHAT and FNYEAQ (reference sequence). V lost 5 bases to trimming and J lost 1 base, with 13 bases between them. The CDR3 extends over 15 amino acids. The CDR3 reads CASSVEGARTDTQYL. CDR3 in DNA: TGTGCCAGCAGCGTAGAGGGTGCACGCACAGATACGCAGTATCTT.

This chain uses TRBV5-1 with TRBJ2-7; TRBD2 is a possible D gene (6 bases). Germline loops: CDR1 SGHRS, CDR2 YFSETQ. CDR3 length equals 15 residues. Trimming shortened V by 4 bases and J by 6 bases, and 20 bases separated the two germline ends. In DNA form, the CDR3 reads TGCGCCAGCAGCCCTTACTCGGGAGAGGAGAGCGAGCAGTACTTC. Its translation: CASSPYSGEESEQYF.

This chain connects TRBV2 to TRBJ1-2; 8 positions agree with TRBD1. The CDR3 totals 13 residues. Germline CDR1 reads SNHLY; CDR2 reads FYNNEI. V was clipped by 3 bases and J by 7 bases; unmatched bases: 4. The CDR3 DNA is TGTGCCAGCAGTGAGACAGGACAGGGTGGCTACACCTTC. Translation gives CASSETGQGGYTF.

The table lists this clonotype with a count of one. The chain uses TRBV29-1 and TRBJ1-1; unclear D gene. The CDR3 is made up of 10 amino acids. Trimming removed 5 bases at V and 3 bases at J, with 4 bases between. Germline V gene sequence: CDR1 SQVTM, CDR2 ANQGSEA. In nucleotides, the CDR3 is TGCAGCGTTCGGTACACTGAAGCTTTCTTT. Its protein is CSVRYTEAFF.

This clonotype has more than one count but fewer than ten. This chain joins TRBV11-2 and TRBJ2-7; D gene uncertain. V dropped 5 bases and J dropped 7 bases, with 9 bases sitting between them. The CDR3 extends over 11 amino acids. The germline V gene has CDR1 SGHAT and CDR2 FQNNGV. CDR3 in amino acids: CASSPGGEQYF. Written as DNA, the CDR3 is TGTGCCAGCAGCCCGGGTGGTGAGCAGTACTTC.

This clonotype was observed a few times. Compared with germline, one end of the junction differs, possibly owing to a read error. The rearrangement links TRBV19 to TRBJ1-1; 8 nucleotides agree with TRBD1. The CDR3 totals 12 residues. Germline-derived CDR1 and CDR2 are LNHDA and SQIVND (reference sequence). For the CDR3, the DNA is TGTGCCAGTAACCCCTCGGACAGGGCCCCTTCCTTT. This translates into CASNPSDRAPSF.

The chain uses TRBV2 and TRBJ2-7; 8 bases are shared with TRBD1. CDR3 length: 14 amino acids. V trimming: 4 bases; J trimming: 6 bases; junction bases outside the gene matches: 8. Germline V CDR1 and CDR2: SNHLY, FYNNEI. CDR3 sequence (DNA): TGTGCCAGCAGTGTCCTTCAGGGGGCGGGCGAGCAGTACTTC. It codes for CASSVLQGAGEQYF.

Ten or more counts support this clonotype. J is TRBJ2-5 and V is TRBV6-1, with 7 bases that match TRBD1. CDR3 length: 16 amino acids. Trimming at V came to 2 bases and at J to 1 base, leaving 7 bases not matched to a gene. CDR1 is MNHNS and CDR2 is SASEGT in the germline V gene. CDR3 coding DNA: TGTGCCAGCAGTGAAATAGGAACAGGGGTCCAAGAGACCCAGTACTTC. Translating gives CASSEIGTGVQETQYF.

This clonotype was seen repeatedly, ten times or more. This chain connects TRBV18 to TRBJ1-1; D is perhaps TRBD1 (6 bases). Trimming stripped 3 bases from V and 1 base from J, with 12 bases between. The germline gives CDR1 KGHSH, CDR2 LQKENI. This CDR3 has 15 amino acids. The CDR3 loop is CASSPQGTGNTEAFF. The CDR3 DNA follows: TGTGCCAGCTCACCGCAGGGGACTGGGAACACTGAAGCTTTCTTT.

This chain connects TRBV10-3 to TRBJ1-6; weak D call: TRBD1 (5 bases). This CDR3 contains 13 residues. V was shortened by 3 bases and J by 10 bases, with 10 bases between the two germline ends. Germline-derived CDR1 and CDR2 are ENHRY and SYGVKD. The CDR3 DNA reads as TGTGCCATCAGTGAAGGGGATAGGTCACCCCTCCACTTT. This codes for CAISEGDRSPLHF.

This clonotype was observed a single time. The chain carries TRBV11-2 and TRBJ2-7, with a tentative D call TRBD1 (6 bases). This CDR3 spans 15 amino acids. V lost 1 base, J lost 3 bases, and 13 bases lay in between. Germline V gene lookup returns CDR1 SGHAT and CDR2 FQNNGV. CDR3 sequence (DNA): TGTGCCAGCAGCTTAGTCGTCGGACAGAACTACGAGCAGTACTTC. This codes for CASSLVVGQNYEQYF.

V and J are TRBV7-3 and TRBJ1-3; 9 positions agree with TRBD1. This CDR3 spans 16 amino acids. Germline values: CDR1 SGHTA, CDR2 FQGTGA. The V segment lost 5 bases and the J segment 3 bases; nucleotides outside the gene matches: 8. The CDR3 nucleotides are TGTGCCAGCAGCCTGACGCCGGACAGGGGTGGAAACACCATATATTTT. This translates into CASSLTPDRGGNTIYF.

The chain links TRBV7-2 to TRBJ1-4; TRBD1 matches 9 bases. The ends lost 4 bases at V and 7 bases at J; junction bases unmatched: 4. CDR1 and CDR2 (germline): SGHTA, FQGNSA. The CDR3 sequence is 14 residues long. The CDR3 DNA sequence: TGTGCCAGCAGCTCGGACAGGGGTGGTGAAAAACTGTTTTTT. It translates to CASSSDRGGEKLFF.

The CDR3 DNA is TGCAGTGCTAGAGATAGTTGGCTAGCGGGAGGGAACACAGATACGCAGTATTTT. It codes for CSARDSWLAGGNTDTQYF. This rearrangement joins TRBV20-1 to TRBJ2-3; 12 bases line up with TRBD2. Germline V lookup: CDR1 DFQATT, CDR2 SNEGSKA (reference sequence). J was trimmed by 2 bases and V by 0 bases; bases with no gene match: 9. This CDR3 is 18 amino acids long.

V is TRBV7-3 and J is TRBJ1-5, with D uncertain. The CDR3 runs to 15 residues. Per germline, CDR1 SGHTA and CDR2 FQGTGA. V lost 5 bases to trimming and J lost 6 bases, with 17 bases between them. The CDR3 nucleotides are TGTGCCAGCAGCCTTACCCGATTTGGCAGTCAGCCCCAGCATTTT. The encoded protein is CASSLTRFGSQPQHF.

This clonotype was detected only a few times. The chain employs TRBV7-2 and TRBJ2-7; TRBD1 is a possible D gene (6 bases). The CDR3 covers 14 residues. Germline V gene sequence: CDR1 SGHTA, CDR2 FQGNSA. The germline V and J ends were trimmed by 1 base and 2 bases, with 9 bases remaining between them. The CDR3 DNA follows: TGTGCCAGCAGCTTAGTGACAGGACCCTACGAGCAGTACTTC. This encodes CASSLVTGPYEQYF.

This clonotype was detected only once. The V call is TRBV7-9, the J call TRBJ1-1, with D hard to call. Germline loops: CDR1 SEHNR, CDR2 FQNEAQ (reference sequence). V gave up 4 bases and J gave up 4 bases, with 10 bases separating them. The CDR3 contains 13 residues. The CDR3 bases are TGTGCCAGCAGCTCGCCAACAGTCACTGAAGCTTTCTTT. This encodes CASSSPTVTEAFF.

This clonotype was detected ten times or more. The genes are TRBV12-3 or TRBV12-4 and TRBJ2-2; perhaps TRBD2 as D (6 bases). There are 15 residues in the CDR3. Deletions cut 3 bases from V and 1 base from J, with 9 bases between. The CDR3 bases are TGTGCCAGCAGTTTGGGGACTCAGAACACCGGGGAGCTGTTTTTT. Translation gives CASSLGTQNTGELFF.

This clonotype was recorded once. Germline and junction disagree at one end, which may indicate a read error. The chain recombines TRBV10-1 with TRBJ1-2; TRBD1 might be the D (5 bases). CDR1 is WNHNN and CDR2 is SYGVQD in the germline V gene (reference sequence). The CDR3 spans 14 residues. This CDR3 reads CAISEFRGDYGYTF. Here the CDR3 DNA reads TGTGCCATCAGTGAGTTTCGGGGGGACTATGGCTACACCTTC.

V usage is TRBV10-3 and J usage is TRBJ1-4; 9 positions agree with TRBD1. This CDR3 is 13 amino acids long. The V segment lost 10 bases and the J segment 4 bases; nucleotides outside the gene matches: 4. Germline CDR1 and CDR2: ENHRY and SYGVKD. DNA for the CDR3: TGTGCCAGCGAGGGACAGGGTAATGAAAAACTGTTTTTT. Translating it yields CASEGQGNEKLFF.

This clonotype showed up just once. The chain is built from TRBV11-2 and TRBJ2-3, with D perhaps TRBD1 (6 bases). V lost 2 bases and J 4 bases, leaving 16 bases between the germline ends. CDR3 length: 16 residues. Germline V CDR1 and CDR2: SGHAT, FQNNGV. The CDR3 sequence is CASSLLNVAGADTQYF. CDR3 DNA sequence: TGTGCCAGCAGCTTACTCAACGTGGCAGGGGCAGATACGCAGTATTTT.

This clonotype was recorded at least ten times. The V call is TRBV10-3, the J call TRBJ2-7, with TRBD2 as a possible D gene (5 bases). Deletions cut 0 bases from V and 5 bases from J, with 11 bases between. Germline V gene data show CDR1 as ENHRY and CDR2 as SYGVKD. The CDR3 is made up of 14 amino acids. The CDR3 DNA is TGTGCCATCAGTGAGTCGCCGGGATACGACGAGCAGTACTTC. Its translation is CAISESPGYDEQYF.

The rearrangement joins TRBV5-4 to TRBJ1-2; 10 bases agree with TRBD1. Germline trimming cut 2 bases from V and 10 bases from J; bases unmatched to any gene: 5. Germline CDR1 reads SGHNT; CDR2 reads YYREEE (reference sequence). The CDR3 runs to 13 residues. The CDR3 DNA follows: TGTGCCAGCAGCTTAGGACAGGGGGTAGACTACACCTTC. It is translated as CASSLGQGVDYTF. The full variable domain, its missing parts supplied by reference TRBV5-4 and TRBJ1-2, is ETGVTQSPTHLIKTRGQQVTLRCSSQSGHNTVSWYQQALGQGPQFIFQYYREEENGRGNFPPRFSGLQFPNYSSELNVNALELDDSALYLCASSLGQGVDYTFGSGTRLTVV.

This clonotype was counted a few times. The genes are TRBV9 and TRBJ2-7; 9 nucleotides align to TRBD1. Germline V gives CDR1 SGDLS, CDR2 YYNGEE. This CDR3 is built from 14 residues. Germline trimming cut 5 bases from V and 4 bases from J; bases unmatched to any gene: 7. The CDR3 loop reads CASSAGTGLYEQYF. CDR3 in DNA: TGTGCCAGCAGTGCCGGGACAGGGCTTTACGAGCAGTACTTC. Full variable domain (outside the CDR3, taken from reference TRBV9 and TRBJ2-7): DSGVTQTPKHLITATGQRVTLRCSPRSGDLSVYWYQQSLDQGLQFLIQYYNGEERAKGNILERFSAQQFPDLHSELNLSSLELGDSALYFCASSAGTGLYEQYFGPGTRLTVT.

This clonotype was seen a single time. CDR3 region: CSAIASGGVTDTQYF. DNA of the CDR3: TGCAGTGCTATCGCTAGCGGGGGGGTCACAGATACGCAGTATTTT. This chain links TRBV20-1 with TRBJ2-3, with 12 bases aligning to TRBD2. The trim removed 4 bases at V and 2 bases at J, leaving 4 bases unmatched. The CDR3 spans 15 residues. Germline lookup yields CDR1 DFQATT and CDR2 SNEGSKA (reference sequence).